The 26 T cell receptor beta chains below all came from one sample that was sequenced in a study of T cell responses to AZD1222 COVID-19 vaccine. Measured with immunoSEQ multiplex PCR; TCRdb has only the in-frame clones, and not every one. The sample has over 85,000 clones; nearly 90% are singletons. Source: peripheral blood, taken on day 0 of AZD1222 vaccination. All receptors come from an adult in good health.

CDR3 nucleotide sequence: TGTGCCAGCAGCCGAATTGGGACCGGGGAGCTGTTTTTT. Translating it yields CASSRIGTGELFF. The chain is built from TRBV7-2 and TRBJ2-2; no clear D. The CDR3 runs 13 residues. Germline V gene data show CDR1 as SGHTA and CDR2 as FQGNSA. V lost 5 bases and J 5 bases, leaving 9 bases between the germline ends.

This clone appeared a few times. The gene calls are TRBV19 and TRBJ1-5; the match to TRBD1 covers 9 bases. Germline V gene lookup returns CDR1 LNHDA and CDR2 SQIVND (reference sequence). The V gene end was trimmed by 3 bases and the J gene end by 6 bases; junction bases not matched to a gene: 0. The CDR3 loop spans 13 amino acids. CDR3 sequence: CASSMTGGQPQHF. Here the CDR3 DNA reads TGTGCCAGTAGTATGACAGGGGGTCAGCCCCAGCATTTT. Based on the CDR3 plus reference TRBV19 and TRBJ1-5, the full variable domain is DGGITQSPKYLFRKEGQNVTLSCEQNLNHDAMYWYRQDPGQGLRLIYYSQIVNDFQKGDIAEGYSVSREKKESFPLTVTSAQKNPTAFYLCASSMTGGQPQHFGDGTRLSIL.

This chain connects TRBV19 to TRBJ1-1; D may be TRBD1 (6 bases). CDR3 size: 15 residues. Germline assignment: CDR1 LNHDA and CDR2 SQIVND (reference sequence). V dropped 4 bases and J dropped 0 bases, with 12 bases sitting between them. The CDR3 region has the DNA TGTGCCAGTAGTAGAATCAGGGGAATGAACACTGAAGCTTTCTTT. Translation gives CASSRIRGMNTEAFF.

This chain uses TRBV9 with TRBJ1-5; a possible D gene is TRBD1 (5 bases). The ends were cut back, 4 bases at V and 1 base at J, with 18 bases in the middle. The CDR3 covers 17 residues. Germline CDR1 reads SGDLS; CDR2 reads YYNGEE. The CDR3 is CASSPGLRQGSNQPQHF. The CDR3 DNA sequence: TGTGCCAGCAGCCCGGGACTCCGGCAGGGAAGCAATCAGCCCCAGCATTTT.

This chain uses TRBV7-8 with TRBJ1-5; the match to TRBD1 covers 9 bases. The V gene's germline CDR1 is SGHVS and CDR2 FQNEAQ. V was pared by 5 bases and J by 9 bases, with 11 bases of the junction left unmatched. The CDR3 runs 15 residues. The DNA of the CDR3 is TGTGCCAGCAGCCCGGGGACAGGGTACATGCGGCCCCAGCATTTT. As protein: CASSPGTGYMRPQHF.

The chain combines TRBV2 with TRBJ2-1; D is unclear. The ends were cut back, 9 bases at V and 10 bases at J, with 7 bases in the middle. The CDR3 runs to 9 residues. Germline CDR1 is SNHLY and CDR2 is FYNNEI. The CDR3 DNA follows: TGTGCCAGTCCCGTGGAGCAGTTCTTC. Translated: CASPVEQFF.

This chain uses TRBV19 with TRBJ1-2; 7 bases agree with TRBD1. Germline V gene sequence: CDR1 LNHDA, CDR2 SQIVND (reference sequence). The CDR3 contains 15 residues. J lost 4 bases, V lost 7 bases, and 12 bases had no gene match. The CDR3, as DNA: TGTGCCAGTAAGGAAGCTGCAGGGGGAATCTATGGCTACACCTTC. It encodes CASKEAAGGIYGYTF.

The V call is TRBV13, the J call TRBJ1-4; a weak D match, TRBD1 (6 bases). The CDR3 has 14 amino acids. Germline lookup yields CDR1 PRHDT and CDR2 FYEKMQ (reference sequence). Between the trimmed V and J ends, which lost 2 bases and 4 bases, there was a span of 8 bases. CDR3 amino acids: CASSLRGGNEKLFF. In DNA, the CDR3 is TGTGCCAGCAGCTTACGAGGGGGTAATGAAAAACTGTTTTTT.

V and J are TRBV18 and TRBJ2-1; D perhaps matches TRBD2 (6 bases). V was cut by 0 bases and J by 4 bases, with 19 bases left in between. The CDR3 is 18 amino acids. Germline-derived CDR1 and CDR2 are KGHSH and LQKENI. The CDR3 DNA reads TGTGCCAGCTCACCACCTTTCCAAGCCCCAGGAGGGTACAATGAGCAGTTCTTC. It encodes CASSPPFQAPGGYNEQFF.

V is TRBV2 and J is TRBJ1-4; the match to TRBD1 covers 10 bases. J was trimmed by 8 bases and V by 6 bases; bases with no gene match: 6. Germline lookup yields CDR1 SNHLY and CDR2 FYNNEI. There are 14 residues in the CDR3. The CDR3 region has the DNA TGTGCCAGCAGCGGACAGGGGGTGGGGGAAAAACTGTTTTTT. It is translated as CASSGQGVGEKLFF.

The rearrangement joins TRBV7-9 to TRBJ2-5; D remains unclear. This CDR3 is built from 14 residues. The ends were cut back, 0 bases at V and 4 bases at J, with 9 bases in the middle. The germline gives CDR1 SEHNR, CDR2 FQNEAQ (reference sequence). The CDR3 nucleotides read TGTGCCAGCAGCTTAGCGCTGGAGACAGAGACCCAGTACTTC. It specifies CASSLALETETQYF.

The genes are TRBV4-3 and TRBJ1-5, with D perhaps TRBD1 (6 bases). With 2 bases removed from V and 5 bases from J, the gap between germline ends came to 13 bases. The germline V gene has CDR1 LGHNA and CDR2 YSLEER. The CDR3 has 15 residues. This CDR3 reads CASSQSPAGDQPQHF. The DNA for the CDR3 is TGCGCCAGCAGCCAATCCCCAGCAGGGGATCAGCCCCAGCATTTT.

V gene TRBV4-3 combines with J gene TRBJ2-7; 7 bases match TRBD2. Trimming at V came to 0 bases and at J to 5 bases, leaving 7 bases not matched to a gene. The V gene's germline CDR1 is LGHNA and CDR2 YSLEER. The CDR3 extends over 15 amino acids. CDR3 in amino acids: CASSQEIGRVHEQYF. The CDR3 DNA sequence: TGCGCCAGCAGCCAAGAGATAGGGAGGGTCCACGAGCAGTACTTC.

The genes are TRBV9 and TRBJ2-2; TRBD2 matches 11 bases. Germline CDR1 and CDR2: SGDLS and YYNGEE. V shed 0 bases, J shed 5 bases, and the junction held 9 bases outside the gene matches. The CDR3 consists of 18 residues. CDR3 coding DNA: TGTGCCAGCAGCGTAGATCATCTAGCGGGAGGACCAACCGGGGAGCTGTTTTTT. It is translated as CASSVDHLAGGPTGELFF.

This chain connects TRBV14 to TRBJ2-1; 9 bases fit TRBD2. There are 16 residues in the CDR3. Germline V gene lookup returns CDR1 SGHDN and CDR2 FVKESK. After removal of 4 bases from V and 3 bases from J, the junction contained 7 bases not matched to a gene. DNA of the CDR3: TGTGCCAGCAGCCCAAATAGCGGGAGAATCTACAATGAGCAGTTCTTC. Encoded protein: CASSPNSGRIYNEQFF.

The chain is built from TRBV14 and TRBJ1-1; possible D gene TRBD1, 6 bases. The CDR3 contains 13 residues. From germline, CDR1 is SGHDN and CDR2 FVKESK. The V end was cut by 2 bases, the J end by 4 bases, with 8 bases between. The chain's CDR3 is CASSQTGSTEAFF. Here the CDR3 DNA reads TGTGCCAGCAGCCAAACAGGGAGCACTGAAGCTTTCTTT.

The rearrangement links TRBV28 to TRBJ2-7; 10 bases are a match to TRBD2. V gave up 5 bases and J gave up 1 base; unmatched junction bases: 8. The CDR3 spans 16 residues. The germline CDR1 and CDR2 sequences are MDHEN and SYDVKM. The DNA for the CDR3 is TGTGCCAGCAGTCTTCTAGCGGGAGTGGCGTCCTACGAGCAGTACTTC. It specifies CASSLLAGVASYEQYF.

This clone was observed a few times. The chain couples TRBV5-4 to TRBJ1-6, with TRBD1 as a possible D gene (6 bases). V was trimmed by 0 bases and J by 7 bases, leaving 14 bases between them. Germline-derived CDR1 and CDR2 are SGHNT and YYREEE (reference sequence). The CDR3 has 16 residues. The CDR3 reads CASSLAAGAKNSPLHF. CDR3 DNA sequence: TGTGCCAGCAGCTTGGCCGCGGGGGCTAAGAATTCACCCCTCCACTTT.

V gene TRBV9 combines with J gene TRBJ2-2; D not resolved. Trimming cost V 5 bases and J 2 bases, with 10 bases left between them. The CDR3 sequence is 14 residues long. Germline V gives CDR1 SGDLS, CDR2 YYNGEE. Here the CDR3 DNA reads TGTGCCAGCAGTTCTCGGCTAAACACCGGGGAGCTGTTTTTT. It codes for CASSSRLNTGELFF.

This CDR3 reads CSASMQGSQPQHF. The CDR3 DNA sequence: TGCAGTGCTAGTATGCAGGGTAGTCAGCCCCAGCATTTT. This chain links TRBV20-1 with TRBJ1-5, with TRBD1 as a possible D gene (5 bases). Germline V gives CDR1 DFQATT, CDR2 SNEGSKA (reference sequence). Trimming removed 3 bases at V and 6 bases at J, with 12 bases between. This CDR3 contains 13 residues.

CDR3 loop: CASLPSGQGNEKLFF. The CDR3 DNA reads TGTGCCAGTCTACCCTCCGGACAGGGAAATGAAAAACTGTTTTTT. V and J are TRBV19 and TRBJ1-4; 8 bases agree with TRBD1. CDR1 is LNHDA and CDR2 is SQIVND in the germline V gene (reference sequence). CDR3 length: 15 amino acids. V lost 8 bases to trimming and J lost 5 bases; unmatched junction nucleotides: 10.

This clone was counted between two and nine times. V and J are TRBV27 and TRBJ1-4; D gene ambiguous. CDR1 and CDR2 (germline): MNHEY, SMNVEV (reference sequence). V dropped 4 bases and J dropped 4 bases, with 7 bases sitting between them. The CDR3 length is 13 residues. Written as DNA, the CDR3 is TGTGCCAGCAGTTCACAGAATAATGAAAAACTGTTTTTT. Its translation is CASSSQNNEKLFF.

This clone appeared a few times. The chain uses TRBV19 and TRBJ2-7; tentatively, D is TRBD2 (6 bases). Trimming stripped 4 bases from V and 1 base from J, with 11 bases between. The CDR3 is 14 residues long. The germline CDR1 and CDR2 sequences are LNHDA and SQIVND (reference sequence). CDR3 DNA: TGTGCCAGTAGTACGCCGGGACTTTCCTACGAGCAGTACTTC. Residues: CASSTPGLSYEQYF.

The chain uses TRBV6-5 and TRBJ1-5; tentative D call: TRBD1 (6 bases). This CDR3 contains 13 residues. Germline V CDR1 and CDR2: MNHEY, SVGAGI. Trimming took off 6 bases at V and 10 bases at J, with 16 bases between the two ends. The CDR3 DNA sequence: TGTGCCAGCAGCCTGGACAGCGCGGGTCCCCAGCATTTT. Residues: CASSLDSAGPQHF.

The table lists this clone with many counts. Here the CDR3 DNA reads TGTGCCAGCAGTCGCCAAAGGGAATCGGACGAGCAGTACTTC. Translated, it gives CASSRQRESDEQYF. V and J are TRBV6-2 or TRBV6-3 and TRBJ2-7; unclear D gene. CDR3 size: 14 residues. V lost 5 bases and J lost 5, with 16 bases in between. Germline CDR1 is MNHEY and CDR2 is SVGEGT.

This clone was observed once. The chain has TRBV9 and TRBJ1-1, with D possibly TRBD1 on 6 matching bases. The V end was cut by 4 bases, the J end by 1 base, with 11 bases between. This CDR3 has 14 amino acids. Germline CDR1 reads SGDLS; CDR2 reads YYNGEE. CDR3 in amino acids: CASSYRDTNTEAFF. Here the CDR3 DNA reads TGTGCCAGCAGCTACAGGGACACGAACACTGAAGCTTTCTTT.